A single T cell receptor (beta chain) is shown here with its context. The junction had 1 base not matched to a gene; V was cut back by 3 bases and J by 4 bases. CDR1 and CDR2 from the germline V gene are SGHKS and YYEKEE (reference sequence). CDR3 length: 13 amino acids. This sample was taken from a study of cytomegalovirus exposure and HLA in healthy donors. Amplification used 60 Vbeta primers and 13 Jbeta primers. Clones were read by immunoSEQ multiplex PCR, and TCRdb kept only the in-frame ones, dropping some. Of fewer than 250,000 clones listed, roughly 70% were seen once; the top ten hold roughly 2%.

This chain uses TRBV5-5 with TRBJ2-1; 7 positions match TRBD2. Sequencing used PBMCs. The clonotype was recovered from a woman aged 25 to 39 in good health and CMV-seronegative. CDR3 loop: CASSWGLYNEQFF. The CDR3 DNA reads as TGTGCCAGCAGCTGGGGACTATACAATGAGCAGTTCTTC.